These 14 T cell receptor beta chains originate from one sample sequenced in a study of regulatory T cells in long-lasting Graves disease. CDR3-region Arm-PCR and iRepertoire HTBI primers produced the TCR beta libraries. Using its own MiXCR run on the multiplex PCR reads, TCRdb lists one record per CDR3 protein. The data hold 400,000 to 500,000 distinct CDR3 sequences, with roughly 22% observed a single time. Time point reported: persistent/refractory GD, antithyroid drugs over 5 years with positive TRAb. Isolated PBMC RNA provided the starting material for the TCR library. The source was peripheral blood mononuclear cells (PBMCs), collected when the disease was refractory, from a patient treated with antithyroid drugs. Receptors were obtained from a female donor with Graves disease.

The sample holds a few counts of this clonotype. The V gene is TRBV13, the J gene TRBJ2-7; 13 bases are a match to TRBD2. The CDR3 is 19 residues long. The J segment lost 0 bases and the V segment lost 5 bases, leaving 13 bases of the junction unmatched. Germline V gene sequence: CDR1 PRHDT, CDR2 FYEKMQ (reference sequence). The CDR3 DNA reads as TGTGCCAGCAGCCCACGGACTAGCGGGAGTTGGTTCAGCTCCTACGAGCAGTACTTC. Translating it yields CASSPRTSGSWFSSYEQYF.

The chain recombines TRBV10-3 with TRBJ2-3; D gene unclear. This CDR3 has 15 residues. In germline, CDR1 is ENHRY, CDR2 SYGVKD. Trimming left V 6 bases short and J 1 base short, with 14 bases between. The DNA of the CDR3 is TGTGCCATCAGGGCCACTACCGCGGGCACAGATACGCAGTATTTT. This sequence encodes CAIRATTAGTDTQYF.

This clonotype was seen many times. The chain joins TRBV11-2 to TRBJ2-5, with D perhaps matching TRBD1 (6 bases). This CDR3 spans 15 amino acids. Germline lookup yields CDR1 SGHAT and CDR2 FQNNGV. V was shortened by 1 base and J by 5 bases, with 14 bases between the two germline ends. This CDR3 reads CASSLVTGGYETQYF. In DNA, the CDR3 is TGTGCCAGCAGCTTAGTGACTGGGGGCTACGAGACCCAGTACTTC.

The chain joins TRBV20-1 to TRBJ1-1; D gene uncertain. The CDR3 runs 13 residues. Germline CDR1 reads DFQATT; CDR2 reads SNEGSKA (reference sequence). The V end lost 4 bases, the J end lost 0 bases, and 9 bases lay between the germline ends. This CDR3 reads CSATSRMNTEAFF. In nucleotides, the CDR3 is TGCAGTGCTACTTCCAGGATGAACACTGAAGCTTTCTTT.

This clonotype was found a few times. The V call is TRBV3-1, the J call TRBJ2-5; possibly TRBD1 for D (5 bases). Germline CDR1 LGHDT, CDR2 YNNKEL (reference sequence). CDR3 length equals 15 residues. Trimming stripped 0 bases from V and 1 base from J, with 9 bases between. The CDR3 sequence is CASSQDPQGQETQYF. Here the CDR3 DNA reads TGTGCCAGCAGCCAAGACCCCCAGGGCCAAGAGACCCAGTACTTC.

On this clonotype itself: A junction boundary mismatches the germline segment, possibly from a read error. The gene calls are TRBV27 and TRBJ1-3; D not certain. The CDR3 runs 17 residues. Per germline, CDR1 MNHEY and CDR2 SMNVEV (reference sequence). CDR3 sequence (DNA): TGTGCCAGCTCTAAGCAGAACAGCCCCTTAACTGGAAACACCATGTATTTT. This gives the protein CASSKQNSPLTGNTMYF.

This chain links TRBV19 with TRBJ2-2, with D uncertain. V dropped 4 bases and J dropped 0 bases, with 9 bases sitting between them. This CDR3 region has 15 residues. From germline, CDR1 is LNHDA and CDR2 SQIVND (reference sequence). The chain's CDR3 is CASSKTYANTGELFF. The CDR3 DNA reads TGTGCCAGTAGTAAAACATATGCGAACACCGGGGAGCTGTTTTTT. Full variable domain (remainder filled in from reference TRBV19 and TRBJ2-2): DGGITQSPKYLFRKEGQNVTLSCEQNLNHDAMYWYRQDPGQGLRLIYYSQIVNDFQKGDIAEGYSVSREKKESFPLTVTSAQKNPTAFYLCASSKTYANTGELFFGEGSRLTVL.

The chain couples TRBV29-1 to TRBJ2-7; D unresolved. Germline V gene sequence: CDR1 SQVTM, CDR2 ANQGSEA. The germline V and J ends were trimmed by 2 bases and 3 bases, with 5 bases remaining between them. There are 11 residues in the CDR3. The CDR3 DNA is TGCAGCGTTGAAAGGAACTACGAGCAGTACTTC. Translating gives CSVERNYEQYF.

This clonotype has more than one count but fewer than ten. The J gene is TRBJ2-7, the V gene TRBV6-2 or TRBV6-3, with D hard to call. Germline assignment: CDR1 MNHEY and CDR2 SVGEGT. Trimming cost V 5 bases and J 3 bases, with 14 bases left between them. The CDR3 is 14 amino acids. The CDR3, as DNA: TGTGCCAGCAGTGAAGAGAACCGCCTCTACGAGCAGTACTTC. Its translation: CASSEENRLYEQYF.

This clonotype was seen ten or more times. This chain's CDR3 is CASTETQSTGELFF. The CDR3 nucleotides read TGTGCCAGCACTGAGACACAAAGCACCGGGGAGCTGTTTTTT. The chain employs TRBV2 and TRBJ2-2; unclear D gene. The CDR3 is 14 residues long. Per the germline V gene, CDR1 is SNHLY and CDR2 is FYNNEI. The V end was cut by 7 bases, the J end by 4 bases, with 13 bases between.

The genes are TRBV4-2 and TRBJ2-7; tentative D call: TRBD1 (6 bases). Between the trimmed V and J ends, which lost 5 bases and 4 bases, there was a span of 15 bases. The CDR3 is made up of 14 amino acids. Looked up from germline, CDR1 is LGHNA and CDR2 is YNFKEQ. The CDR3 spells CASSSSGHPYEQYF. CDR3 bases: TGTGCCAGCAGCTCCTCGGGACATCCATACGAGCAGTACTTC.

The rearrangement links TRBV6-1 to TRBJ1-2, with D possibly being TRBD1 (6 bases). CDR1 and CDR2 from the germline V gene are MNHNS and SASEGT. This CDR3 is built from 11 residues. With 8 bases removed from V and 8 bases from J, the gap between germline ends came to 12 bases. The CDR3 DNA reads as TGTGCCAGCTTGGGGGCTGAGGGCTACACCTTC. It translates to CASLGAEGYTF.

This clonotype showed up just a few times. V gene TRBV20-1 combines with J gene TRBJ1-6, with D unclear. The V gene lost 0 bases and the J gene lost 4 bases, with 10 bases spanning the gap. The V gene's germline CDR1 is DFQATT and CDR2 SNEGSKA (reference sequence). The CDR3 is 15 residues long. The DNA for the CDR3 is TGCAGTGCTAGAGATTACAACCGATATAATTCACCCCTCCACTTT. Its protein product is CSARDYNRYNSPLHF.

This clonotype was seen repeatedly, ten times or more. V and J are TRBV5-6 and TRBJ1-4; a possible D gene is TRBD1 (5 bases). Germline V CDR1 and CDR2: SGHDT, YYEEEE. CDR3 length: 14 amino acids. Trimming left V 4 bases short and J 4 bases short, with 11 bases between. The CDR3 protein is CASSQGPFNEKLFF. The CDR3 DNA follows: TGTGCCAGCAGCCAGGGACCTTTTAATGAAAAACTGTTTTTT.